The clone carrying this T cell receptor (beta chain) was observed many times. The junction had 7 bases not matched to a gene; V was cut back by 4 bases and J by 2 bases. The germline gives CDR1 MGHRA, CDR2 YSYEKL. The CDR3 sequence is 15 residues long. These data originate in a study of molecular identifiers for immune sequencing clone quantification. About the research overall: Within a replicate experiment, RNA obtained from either about 21,000 or 97,000 naive CD8 cells was divided into five aliquots, and four of those aliquots were then sequenced.

Libraries used about 18,000 to 1,100,000 sorted naive CD8 T cells and 10%, 30% or 50% RNA input. TCRdb called the PCR reads again in MiXCR, with one record for every CDR3 protein. The table includes more than 550,000 distinct CDR3 sequences, roughly 25% detected once. The V gene is TRBV4-1, the J gene TRBJ2-7; 8 bases agree with TRBD1. The TCR comes from a human donor in good health. Some libraries in this study had Jurkat cell RNA spiked in. Sample: naive CD8+ T cells from blood, with Jurkat cell RNA spiked in. Documented subset: FACS-sorted CD8+CD4-CCR7+CD45RA+ naive T cells. CDR3 DNA sequence: TGCGCCAGCAGCCCCCGGGACAGGTCTCCCTACGAGCAGTACTTC. The encoded protein is CASSPRDRSPYEQYF.